Sequencing of this TCR beta chain was carried out in a study of cytomegalovirus exposure and HLA in healthy donors. The CDR3 has 13 amino acids. V lost 5 bases and J lost 2, with 8 bases in between. In germline, CDR1 is SNHLY, CDR2 FYNNEI. Primers: 60 Vbeta forward and 13 Jbeta reverse. Assay used: immunoSEQ multiplex PCR; TCRdb lists only in-frame clones, some missing. The repertoire holds roughly 220,000 clones, about 70% seen once, with less than 3% in the top ten. Sequencing was done on a sample of PBMCs. This rearrangement joins TRBV2 to TRBJ2-3, with a weak D call TRBD2 (5 bases). The sequence derives from a man aged 40-50 years in good health and CMV-seropositive. As DNA, the CDR3 is TGTGCCAGCAGTTTGGACTTCACAGATACGCAGTATTTT. Amino acid sequence: CASSLDFTDTQYF.